The 30 T cell receptor beta chains reported below all come from one sample, sequenced in a study of vaccination and CD4 T cells after COVID-19. Their antigen targets remain unknown. Described treatment: approximately 10-day PBMC culture with coronavirus spike peptide pools or control peptides (ViraFEST assay). Once obtained from cultured CD4+ T cells, the DNA was sequenced using the Oncomine TCR Beta short-read assay. Via MiXCR, TCRdb re-called the PCR reads, giving one row per CDR3 protein. The sample lists about 24,000 distinct CDR3 sequences; 60% were seen once. This specimen consisted of CD4+ T cells from blood, cultured in vitro, obtained after SARS-CoV-2 vaccination. All receptors derive from a human donor who received a COVID-19 vaccine.

The chain has TRBV24-1 and TRBJ2-2, with 9 bases lining up with TRBD2. Germline-derived CDR1 and CDR2 are KGHDR and SFDVKD. The V and J ends lost 9 bases and 4 bases, in that order; junction bases with no gene match: 5. The CDR3 contains 14 residues. The chain's CDR3 is CATSLAGGTGELFF. For the CDR3, the DNA is TGTGCCACCTCACTAGCGGGTGGCACCGGGGAGCTGTTTTTT.

The chain carries TRBV20-1 and TRBJ2-7; TRBD1 aligns across 9 bases. This CDR3 spans 13 amino acids. Germline-derived CDR1 and CDR2 are DFQATT and SNEGSKA (reference sequence). V gave up 6 bases and J gave up 1 base; unmatched junction bases: 4. The CDR3 reads CSAGTGISYEQYF. The CDR3 nucleotides read TGCAGTGCAGGGACAGGGATTTCCTACGAGCAGTACTTC.

The CDR3, as DNA: TGTGCCAGCAGTCGCTCTAGCGGGGGGCGCTACGAGCAGTACTTC. Translating gives CASSRSSGGRYEQYF. The rearrangement joins TRBV6-1 to TRBJ2-7; 11 bases line up with TRBD2. The V gene's germline CDR1 is MNHNS and CDR2 SASEGT. The length of the CDR3 is 15 residues. The V gene end was trimmed by 5 bases and the J gene end by 3 bases; junction bases not matched to a gene: 6.

This clonotype turned up a few times. Here the CDR3 DNA reads TGTGCCTGGAGTGCCGGGACACCGAACACTGAAGCTTTCTTT. It codes for CAWSAGTPNTEAFF. The rearrangement joins TRBV30 to TRBJ1-1; D is perhaps TRBD1 (6 bases). V was pared by 1 base and J by 1 base, with 10 bases between. The germline gives CDR1 GTSNPN, CDR2 SVGIG (reference sequence). The CDR3 sequence is 14 residues long.

This rearrangement joins TRBV27 to TRBJ2-5; no definite D call. Trimming cost V 0 bases and J 4 bases, with 3 bases left between them. This CDR3 is built from 12 residues. Germline V CDR1 and CDR2: MNHEY, SMNVEV (reference sequence). The CDR3 loop is CASSLSGETQYF. The CDR3 DNA follows: TGTGCCAGCAGTTTATCAGGAGAGACCCAGTACTTC.

This chain links TRBV12-5 with TRBJ1-2; 8 nucleotides align to TRBD1. Germline V lookup: CDR1 LGHNT, CDR2 FRNRAP. The CDR3 consists of 14 residues. V was pared by 3 bases and J by 7 bases, with 7 bases of the junction left unmatched. DNA of the CDR3: TGTGCTAGTGGTTTCTTGGACAGGGAAGGTGGCTACACCTTC. Translated, it gives CASGFLDREGGYTF.

This clonotype showed up just a few times. Compared with germline, one end of the junction differs, possibly owing to a read error. This chain links TRBV19 with TRBJ1-2; D is ambiguous. The CDR3 is made up of 12 amino acids. The germline V gene has CDR1 LNHDA and CDR2 SQIVND (reference sequence). This chain's CDR3 is CASSISGSLTHF. CDR3 in DNA: TGTGCCAGTAGTATCTCCGGGTCCCTGACCCACTTC.

V is TRBV20-1 and J is TRBJ1-6, with 7 bases aligning to TRBD1. Per germline, CDR1 DFQATT and CDR2 SNEGSKA (reference sequence). V shed 6 bases, J shed 6 bases, and the junction held 8 bases outside the gene matches. There are 14 residues in the CDR3. The chain's CDR3 is CSAWTGLTNSPLHF. For the CDR3, the DNA is TGCAGTGCCTGGACAGGACTGACTAATTCACCCCTCCACTTT.

The chain has TRBV7-2 and TRBJ1-2; a weak D match, TRBD1 (6 bases). The CDR3 spans 16 residues. CDR1 SGHTA and CDR2 FQGNSA come from the germline V gene. V was clipped by 1 base and J by 6 bases, with 18 bases between them. The CDR3 sequence: CASSLVGRRGENGYTF. The DNA of the CDR3 is TGTGCCAGCAGCTTAGTCGGTCGCAGGGGAGAAAATGGCTACACCTTC.

The genes are TRBV12-3 or TRBV12-4 and TRBJ1-5; weak D call: TRBD1 (5 bases). V was shortened by 1 base and J by 7 bases, with 14 bases between the two germline ends. This CDR3 has 15 residues. The CDR3 region has the DNA TGTGCCAGCAGTTTAGTGGGGCAAACCGGGCAGCCCCAGCATTTT. Residues: CASSLVGQTGQPQHF.

The rearrangement uses TRBV18 and TRBJ2-2; 7 bases line up with TRBD2. V lost 3 bases, J lost 6 bases, and 7 bases stayed unmatched. There are 15 residues in the CDR3. CDR1 and CDR2 (germline): KGHSH, LQKENI. The CDR3, as DNA: TGTGCCAGCTCACCGACGGGGGGAGAGGCCGGGGAGCTGTTTTTT. It codes for CASSPTGGEAGELFF.

This chain uses TRBV20-1 with TRBJ2-5, with D perhaps TRBD1 or TRBD2 (7 bases each). The germline V gene encodes CDR1 DFQATT and CDR2 SNEGSKA (reference sequence). The CDR3 spans 13 residues. Trimming stripped 5 bases from V and 5 bases from J, with 15 bases between. CDR3: CSAQGGASETQYF. The CDR3 DNA reads as TGCAGTGCTCAGGGGGGGGCATCTGAGACCCAGTACTTC.

This clonotype was picked up a small number of times. J is TRBJ1-2 and V is TRBV6-5; 10 bases map to TRBD1. CDR3 length equals 16 residues. Germline V gives CDR1 MNHEY, CDR2 SVGAGI. Trimming cost V 0 bases and J 1 base; bases outside gene matches: 2. The DNA for the CDR3 is TGTGCCAGCAGTTACTCTAGGACAGGGGGTAACTATGGCTACACCTTC. Protein: CASSYSRTGGNYGYTF.

This chain's CDR3 is CASSFGGTGYSPLHF. The CDR3 nucleotides read TGTGCCAGCAGTTTCGGGGGGACAGGGTATTCACCCCTCCACTTT. The J gene is TRBJ1-6, the V gene TRBV12-3 or TRBV12-4; 9 bases are shared with TRBD1. This CDR3 spans 15 amino acids. With 3 bases clipped from V and 8 bases from J, the junction kept 5 bases outside the gene matches.

The rearrangement links TRBV27 to TRBJ1-2; D unresolved. The CDR3 has 13 residues. Trimming took off 8 bases at V and 4 bases at J, with 14 bases between the two ends. Per the germline V gene, CDR1 is MNHEY and CDR2 is SMNVEV (reference sequence). The CDR3 nucleotides are TGTGCCAGCGCCATAGCCGGACCCTATGGCTACACCTTC. Translated, it gives CASAIAGPYGYTF.

The DNA for the CDR3 is TGTGCCAGCAGCTCGGGACACCTCTCCTACGAGCAGTACTTC. Protein sequence: CASSSGHLSYEQYF. V is TRBV7-9 and J is TRBJ2-7; tentatively, D is TRBD1 (6 bases). Germline-derived CDR1 and CDR2 are SEHNR and FQNEAQ (reference sequence). Trimming cost V 4 bases and J 0 bases, with 10 bases left between them. This CDR3 is built from 14 residues.

This chain joins TRBV19 and TRBJ1-2; 12 bases line up with TRBD1. CDR1 LNHDA and CDR2 SQIVND come from the germline V gene (reference sequence). Losses at the gene ends were 1 base for V and 2 bases for J; bases not matched to a gene: 5. The CDR3 extends over 17 amino acids. The CDR3 region is CASSIVGTGGANYGYTF. CDR3 DNA sequence: TGTGCCAGTAGTATAGTAGGGACAGGGGGCGCAAACTATGGCTACACCTTC.

The chain recombines TRBV6-1 with TRBJ2-7; 7 bases map to TRBD1. The CDR3 totals 15 residues. Germline V lookup: CDR1 MNHNS, CDR2 SASEGT. The V segment lost 6 bases and the J segment 2 bases; nucleotides outside the gene matches: 10. Here the CDR3 DNA reads TGTGCCAGCAGCTTTCGGGTCGGGACAGCCTACGAGCAGTACTTC. Protein: CASSFRVGTAYEQYF.

The J gene is TRBJ2-2, the V gene TRBV6-5; 9 positions match TRBD2. CDR1 and CDR2 from the germline V gene are MNHEY and SVGAGI. The CDR3 sequence is 16 residues long. The V segment lost 2 bases and the J segment 3 bases; nucleotides outside the gene matches: 4. The CDR3 sequence is CASSYLGLADTGELFF. The CDR3 DNA reads TGTGCCAGCAGTTACCTGGGACTAGCCGACACCGGGGAGCTGTTTTTT.

The chain uses TRBV7-2 and TRBJ1-2; D perhaps matches TRBD1 (5 bases). V lost 3 bases and J 4 bases, leaving 9 bases between the germline ends. CDR3 length: 13 residues. Germline-derived CDR1 and CDR2 are SGHTA and FQGNSA. The chain's CDR3 is CASSFGGAYGYTF. CDR3 in DNA: TGTGCCAGCAGCTTTGGAGGGGCCTATGGCTACACCTTC. Complete variable domain (other parts from reference TRBV7-2 and TRBJ1-2): GAGVSQSPSNKVTEKGKDVELRCDPISGHTALYWYRQSLGQGLEFLIYFQGNSAPDKSGLPSDRFSAERTGGSVSTLTIQRTQQEDSAVYLCASSFGGAYGYTFGSGTRLTVV.

This clonotype was seen only a few times. The rearrangement uses TRBV2 and TRBJ1-5, with D unresolved. Germline CDR1 and CDR2: SNHLY and FYNNEI. Trimming took off 6 bases at V and 2 bases at J, with 8 bases between the two ends. The CDR3 has 13 residues. CDR3 amino acids: CASSLDGNQPQHF. The CDR3 DNA is TGTGCCAGCAGCCTGGATGGCAATCAGCCCCAGCATTTT.

This chain uses TRBV19 with TRBJ1-5; the match to TRBD1 covers 7 bases. The CDR3 consists of 16 residues. The trim removed 3 bases at V and 6 bases at J, leaving 11 bases unmatched. Germline V gives CDR1 LNHDA, CDR2 SQIVND (reference sequence). The CDR3 spells CASSIRGDREFQPQHF. CDR3 DNA: TGTGCCAGTAGTATTCGGGGTGACAGGGAATTTCAGCCCCAGCATTTT.

The sample holds a few counts of this clonotype. The V and J genes are TRBV21-1 and TRBJ2-7; the table gives TRBD1 as D, unverified against the DNA. TRBV21-1 is a pseudogene segment. This CDR3 spans 23 amino acids. DNA for the CDR3: TGTGCCAGCAGAGACCGGGACAGGGAATCTGGGGGTCGCACTCGGGTAGTTCGGTACGAGCAGTACTTC. This gives the protein CASRDRDRESGGRTRVVRYEQYF.

The chain is built from TRBV7-9 and TRBJ1-1; D not certain. CDR3 length: 14 residues. Trimming pared 5 bases from V and 3 bases from J, leaving 13 bases between. From germline, CDR1 is SEHNR and CDR2 FQNEAQ (reference sequence). The CDR3 nucleotides read TGTGCCAGCAGCCCACATAATTCGGACACTGAAGCTTTCTTT. It translates to CASSPHNSDTEAFF.

This rearrangement joins TRBV7-2 to TRBJ2-2, with D tentatively TRBD2 (5 bases). Germline CDR1 is SGHTA and CDR2 is FQGNSA. The V gene lost 4 bases and the J gene lost 7 bases, with 13 bases spanning the gap. The CDR3 has 14 residues. The DNA for the CDR3 is TGTGCCAGCAGCTCACGGGGTATGATCGGGGAGCTGTTTTTT. As protein: CASSSRGMIGELFF.

This CDR3 reads CASSPSGHRSTDTQYF. The CDR3 nucleotides read TGTGCCAGCAGCCCTTCCGGACATAGAAGCACAGATACGCAGTATTTT. This chain uses TRBV7-2 with TRBJ2-3; perhaps TRBD1 as D (5 bases). This CDR3 spans 16 amino acids. V gave up 5 bases and J gave up 0 bases, with 15 bases separating them. Germline values: CDR1 SGHTA, CDR2 FQGNSA.

The gene calls are TRBV12-3 or TRBV12-4 and TRBJ1-3; D might be TRBD1 (6 bases). Trimming stripped 7 bases from V and 0 bases from J, with 13 bases between. The CDR3 runs to 15 residues. CDR3 in amino acids: CASTLRGGSGNTIYF. The CDR3, as DNA: TGTGCCAGCACTCTGAGGGGGGGCTCTGGAAACACCATATATTTT.

This rearrangement joins TRBV10-3 to TRBJ1-2; D gene unclear. V lost 2 bases to trimming and J lost 7 bases, with 11 bases between them. The germline CDR1 and CDR2 sequences are ENHRY and SYGVKD. This CDR3 comprises 13 residues. The CDR3: CAISENGVGGYTF. The CDR3, as DNA: TGTGCCATCAGTGAGAACGGGGTGGGTGGCTACACCTTC.

This chain uses TRBV10-3 with TRBJ2-7, with D uncertain. CDR1 is ENHRY and CDR2 is SYGVKD in the germline V gene. The V end lost 8 bases, the J end lost 0 bases, and 8 bases lay between the germline ends. The CDR3 is made up of 12 amino acids. CDR3 amino acids: CAIADSSYEQYF. CDR3 sequence (DNA): TGTGCCATCGCGGATAGCTCCTACGAGCAGTACTTC.

The CDR3 here is CASSLGGLAGETQYF. As DNA, the CDR3 is TGTGCCAGCAGCTTAGGGGGACTAGCTGGAGAGACCCAGTACTTC. This sequence joins TRBV7-2 and TRBJ2-5; 9 bases agree with TRBD2. V trimming: 1 base; J trimming: 4 bases; junction bases outside the gene matches: 4. The germline V gene encodes CDR1 SGHTA and CDR2 FQGNSA. The CDR3 loop spans 15 amino acids.